The 23 T cell receptor beta chains below come from one sample, sequenced in a study of T cell responses to AZD1222 COVID-19 vaccine. Here immunoSEQ multiplex PCR was the method, and the copy in TCRdb shows in-frame clones only, minus some. The sample has fewer than 200,000 clones, 92% seen once; the top ten hold around 4%. Sequenced material: peripheral blood, taken on day 0 of MenACWY control vaccination. The receptors here all came from an adult in good health.

This clone came up once. This chain joins TRBV4-3 and TRBJ2-7, with D unclear. CDR1 and CDR2 (germline): LGHNA, YSLEER. Between the trimmed V and J ends, which lost 0 bases and 7 bases, there was a span of 13 bases. The CDR3 has 14 residues. The CDR3 here is CASSQDPLRTEQYF. In nucleotides, the CDR3 is TGCGCCAGCAGCCAAGATCCCTTACGAACGGAGCAGTACTTC.

The chain has TRBV29-1 and TRBJ2-1; perhaps TRBD1 as D (6 bases). Trimming shortened V by 5 bases and J by 2 bases, and 13 bases separated the two germline ends. The germline CDR1 and CDR2 sequences are SQVTM and ANQGSEA. The CDR3 extends over 14 amino acids. CDR3 protein: CSVLTRGTYNEQFF. The CDR3 nucleotides are TGCAGCGTTCTCACAAGGGGGACCTACAATGAGCAGTTCTTC.

V usage is TRBV7-6 and J usage is TRBJ1-4; a weak D match, TRBD1 (6 bases). Germline CDR1 is SGHVS and CDR2 is FNYEAQ. The CDR3 covers 15 residues. Trimming pared 5 bases from V and 6 bases from J, leaving 16 bases between. CDR3 DNA sequence: TGTGCCAGCAGCCGACAACAGGGTTCGGATGAAAAACTGTTTTTT. This encodes CASSRQQGSDEKLFF.

The chain has TRBV6-2 or TRBV6-3 and TRBJ1-6, with 7 positions matching TRBD1. CDR1 MNHEY and CDR2 SVGEGT come from the germline V gene. The CDR3 is 17 amino acids. Trimming cost V 0 bases and J 0 bases; bases outside gene matches: 2. This CDR3 is CASSYSQGSSYNSPLHF. The CDR3 nucleotides read TGTGCCAGCAGTTACTCACAGGGGAGCTCCTATAATTCACCCCTCCACTTT.

The genes are TRBV28 and TRBJ1-2; TRBD1 is a possible D gene (6 bases). Looked up from germline, CDR1 is MDHEN and CDR2 is SYDVKM. V was cut by 5 bases and J by 6 bases, with 10 bases left in between. The CDR3 runs to 12 residues. The DNA of the CDR3 is TGTGCCAGCAGTCCAACAGGGAATGGCTACACCTTC. It yields the protein CASSPTGNGYTF.

This clone was seen once. The V call is TRBV2, the J call TRBJ2-1; TRBD2 matches at 8 bases. Trimming took 2 bases from V and 9 from J; bases not matched to a gene: 15. From germline, CDR1 is SNHLY and CDR2 FYNNEI. The CDR3 extends over 17 amino acids. CDR3 loop: CASSERGLVGGRSEQFF. The DNA for the CDR3 is TGTGCCAGCAGTGAAAGGGGACTAGTTGGCGGGAGAAGTGAGCAGTTCTTC.

The chain has TRBV2 and TRBJ2-2; 12 nucleotides agree with TRBD2. With 7 bases clipped from V and 0 bases from J, the junction kept 12 bases outside the gene matches. The germline gives CDR1 SNHLY, CDR2 FYNNEI. The CDR3 is 19 amino acids. CDR3 amino acids: CASILALTSGGPNTGELFF. CDR3 DNA: TGTGCCAGCATCCTAGCCCTTACTAGCGGGGGGCCGAACACCGGGGAGCTGTTTTTT.

The chain employs TRBV11-3 and TRBJ2-7; D gene ambiguous. Trimming left V 3 bases short and J 1 base short, with 4 bases between. The CDR3 loop spans 12 amino acids. Germline CDR1 reads SGHNT; CDR2 reads YENEEA. CDR3 coding DNA: TGTGCCAGCAGCTTCGGGTCCTACGAGCAGTACTTC. This sequence encodes CASSFGSYEQYF. Full variable domain (missing parts from reference TRBV11-3 and TRBJ2-7): EAGVVQSPRYKIIEKKQPVAFWCNPISGHNTLYWYLQNLGQGPELLIRYENEEAVDDSQLPKDRFSAERLKGVDSTLKIQPAELGDSAVYLCASSFGSYEQYFGPGTRLTVT.

V usage is TRBV25-1 and J usage is TRBJ1-1; 9 bases are a match to TRBD1. CDR1 is MGHDK, CDR2 SYGVNS, per germline. The V gene end was trimmed by 5 bases and the J gene end by 5 bases; junction bases not matched to a gene: 6. This CDR3 comprises 14 residues. This chain's CDR3 is CASSKDRGGTEAFF. For the CDR3, the DNA is TGTGCCAGCAGTAAGGACAGGGGAGGGACTGAAGCTTTCTTT.

This chain connects TRBV19 to TRBJ2-3, with a tentative D call TRBD2 (5 bases). CDR1 and CDR2 (germline): LNHDA, SQIVND (reference sequence). Trimming stripped 11 bases from V and 4 bases from J, with 16 bases between. The CDR3 is made up of 13 amino acids. CDR3 region: CASHSGWADTQYF. In nucleotides, the CDR3 is TGTGCCTCACACTCGGGATGGGCAGATACGCAGTATTTT. Supplemented by reference TRBV19 and TRBJ2-3, the full variable domain reads DGGITQSPKYLFRKEGQNVTLSCEQNLNHDAMYWYRQDPGQGLRLIYYSQIVNDFQKGDIAEGYSVSREKKESFPLTVTSAQKNPTAFYLCASHSGWADTQYFGPGTRLTVL.

The V and J genes are TRBV15 and TRBJ1-6; no clear D. The CDR3 covers 16 residues. V lost 2 bases and J 0 bases, leaving 8 bases between the germline ends. Germline V gene data show CDR1 as LNHNV and CDR2 as YYDKDF (reference sequence). The CDR3 bases are TGTGCCACCAGCAGAATAGGGATCTCCTATAATTCACCCCTCCACTTT. As protein: CATSRIGISYNSPLHF. Drawing the rest from reference TRBV15 and TRBJ1-6, the complete variable domain is DAMVIQNPRYQVTQFGKPVTLSCSQTLNHNVMYWYQQKSSQAPKLLFHYYDKDFNNEADTPDNFQSRRPNTSFCFLDIRSPGLGDTAMYLCATSRIGISYNSPLHFGNGTRLTVT.

This clone was detected only once. This chain connects TRBV12-3 or TRBV12-4 to TRBJ1-2; D is unresolved. V was cut by 6 bases and J by 4 bases, with 9 bases left in between. The CDR3 runs to 12 residues. In DNA form, the CDR3 reads TGTGCCAGCAGCGCCGAAGGCTATGGCTACACCTTC. Its protein product is CASSAEGYGYTF.

The chain links TRBV29-1 to TRBJ2-1; D tentatively fits TRBD1 or TRBD2 (5 bases each). Germline CDR1 is SQVTM and CDR2 is ANQGSEA. Trimming removed 7 bases at V and 7 bases at J, with 20 bases between. The CDR3 spans 14 residues. The CDR3 nucleotides read TGCAGCGCTCCCAGGGAGACTTTCCCTAATGAGCAGTTCTTC. Protein product: CSAPRETFPNEQFF.

This sequence joins TRBV5-1 and TRBJ1-6; D is perhaps TRBD1 (6 bases). With 2 bases removed from V and 0 bases from J, the gap between germline ends came to 18 bases. Germline V CDR1 and CDR2: SGHRS, YFSETQ. The CDR3 has 19 residues. The CDR3 DNA follows: TGCGCCAGCAGCTTTTTAGGGGGACGAGACGTCTCCTATAATTCACCCCTCCACTTT. This sequence encodes CASSFLGGRDVSYNSPLHF. Based on the CDR3 plus reference TRBV5-1 and TRBJ1-6, the full variable domain is KAGVTQTPRYLIKTRGQQVTLSCSPISGHRSVSWYQQTPGQGLQFLFEYFSETQRNKGNFPGRFSGRQFSNSRSEMNVSTLELGDSALYLCASSFLGGRDVSYNSPLHFGNGTRLTVT.

V usage is TRBV5-6 and J usage is TRBJ2-7, with 11 bases aligning to TRBD2. Germline V gene lookup returns CDR1 SGHDT and CDR2 YYEEEE. This CDR3 is built from 16 residues. Trimming cost V 4 bases and J 4 bases; bases outside gene matches: 10. CDR3 bases: TGTGCCAGCAGCAGACAACTAGCGGGAGAGGGGTACGAGCAGTACTTC. Protein: CASSRQLAGEGYEQYF.

The chain couples TRBV11-2 to TRBJ1-3; D gene uncertain. This CDR3 region has 13 residues. V lost 5 bases and J 0 bases, leaving 5 bases between the germline ends. The germline gives CDR1 SGHAT, CDR2 FQNNGV. This CDR3 reads CASSGSSGNTIYF. CDR3 nucleotides: TGTGCCAGCAGCGGATCCTCTGGAAACACCATATATTTT.

The chain uses TRBV9 and TRBJ1-2; no firm D call. The V and J ends lost 0 bases and 1 base respectively, with 19 bases between them. The CDR3 is 18 amino acids. Germline V gene lookup returns CDR1 SGDLS and CDR2 YYNGEE. This CDR3 reads CASSVAGPGGSINYGYTF. The CDR3 coding sequence is TGTGCCAGCAGCGTAGCTGGGCCAGGCGGCTCCATTAACTATGGCTACACCTTC.

In DNA, the CDR3 is TGTGCCAGCAGTAAAGGGGGTATGGGGTATAGCAATCAGCCCCAGCATTTT. Translating gives CASSKGGMGYSNQPQHF. J is TRBJ1-5 and V is TRBV2; D may be TRBD1 (6 bases). The CDR3 covers 17 residues. CDR1 and CDR2 (germline): SNHLY, FYNNEI. Trimming left V 5 bases short and J 0 bases short, with 17 bases between.

The chain has TRBV6-2 or TRBV6-3 and TRBJ2-1; 15 bases match TRBD2. The CDR3 spans 18 residues. The V segment lost 2 bases and the J segment 7 bases; nucleotides outside the gene matches: 9. Germline CDR1 reads MNHEY; CDR2 reads SVGEGT. CDR3 nucleotide sequence: TGTGCCAGCAGTTACAATGGACTAGCGGGAGGGCCCGGGAATGAGCAGTTCTTC. As protein: CASSYNGLAGGPGNEQFF.

The chain combines TRBV6-2 or TRBV6-3 with TRBJ1-1; D is perhaps TRBD1 (5 bases). V was shortened by 5 bases and J by 5 bases, with 15 bases between the two germline ends. The CDR3 covers 14 residues. Germline V gene lookup returns CDR1 MNHEY and CDR2 SVGEGT. CDR3 nucleotides: TGTGCCAGCAGTAACCACCGTGGGGCGACTGAAGCTTTCTTT. This codes for CASSNHRGATEAFF.

The chain links TRBV7-6 to TRBJ1-6, with TRBD1 matching 8 bases. CDR1 and CDR2 (germline): SGHVS, FNYEAQ. CDR3 length equals 16 residues. V lost 1 base and J lost 12; bases outside the gene matches: 11. The CDR3 DNA reads as TGTGCCAGCAGCTTAGTTCAAGGACAGGGAAGCGGACCCCTCCACTTT. It encodes CASSLVQGQGSGPLHF. The variable domain in full, with the rest retrieved from reference TRBV7-6 and TRBJ1-6, is GAGVSQSPRYKVTKRGQDVALRCDPISGHVSLYWYRQALGQGPEFLTYFNYEAQQDKSGLPNDRFSAERPEGSISTLTIQRTEQRDSAMYRCASSLVQGQGSGPLHFGNGTRLTVT.

The rearrangement uses TRBV5-1 and TRBJ2-1; TRBD2 is a possible D gene (5 bases). Germline values: CDR1 SGHRS, CDR2 YFSETQ. V lost 0 bases and J lost 7, with 17 bases in between. The CDR3 loop spans 16 amino acids. The CDR3 nucleotides are TGCGCCAGCAGCTTGGTTAAGGACCCGAGGGAGAATGAGCAGTTCTTC. This sequence encodes CASSLVKDPRENEQFF.

The chain employs TRBV9 and TRBJ2-1; 9 bases line up with TRBD2. Germline V gene data show CDR1 as SGDLS and CDR2 as YYNGEE. V gave up 4 bases and J gave up 4 bases; unmatched junction bases: 9. The CDR3 has 16 amino acids. In DNA, the CDR3 is TGTGCCAGCAGCAACCGAATAGCGGGGGCATACAATGAGCAGTTCTTC. Translated: CASSNRIAGAYNEQFF.